There are a few counts of the clone carrying this T cell receptor (beta chain). The data are from a study of blood T cell repertoires in COVID-19. At the level of the study: Acute and convalescent COVID-19 specimens originated in the United States, Italy and Spain. PBMCs, B-cell-depleted T cells, or T cells were the source of the cDNA or gDNA that made up the material.

As processed by the authors: Reference gene primer amplification gave nucleated cell count estimates. Using immunoSEQ multiplex PCR, the repertoire was profiled, and TCRdb retains in-frame clones only, with some absent. The V and J calls and clone size come from that table; D and trimming were worked out from the DNA. The table records more than 300,000 clones, 85% to 90% of them present only once. The sequenced material came from peripheral blood. This receptor was taken from a young woman with COVID-19, enrolled during active disease.

In DNA, the CDR3 is TGTGCCAGCAGTGGATGGGCTCGGGACACCTACAATGAGCAGTTCTTC. It codes for CASSGWARDTYNEQFF. V and J are TRBV25-1 and TRBJ2-1, with D perhaps TRBD1 (6 bases). V was shortened by 4 bases and J by 2 bases, with 15 bases between the two germline ends. CDR1 MGHDK and CDR2 SYGVNS come from the germline V gene. This CDR3 is built from 16 residues.